Listed below are T cell receptor beta chains from one sample, sequenced in a study of cytotoxic CD8 clonotypes in ibrutinib-treated CLL. Sequencing was performed with immunoSEQ multiplex PCR; in TCRdb, only in-frame clones are kept and a portion is missing. The data show approximately 60,000 clones, with approximately 60% seen just once and roughly 22% held by the top ten. Here the sequenced sample was PBMCs, taken after 24 months of ibrutinib treatment. Source of these receptors: a human donor with chronic lymphocytic leukemia. Each CDR3 is given with its conserved first and last residue. D genes are given only for firm matches. Where a row states a size, it is once, few, many or the class of an expanded clone; other rows omit it.

d_gene	j_gene	v_gene	abundance	CDR3nt	CDR3aa
NA	TRBJ2-2	TRBV15	NA	TGTGCCACCAGCGGAAGGATCAGGGGCACCGGGGAGCTGTTTTTT	CATSGRIRGTGELFF
TRBD1	TRBJ2-5	TRBV6-1	few	TGTGCCAGCAGTGAGACAGGGAGTGCGACCCAGTACTTC	CASSETGSATQYF
NA	TRBJ2-5	TRBV14	NA	TGTGCCAGCAACGGCGGGTGGCCGGAGACCCAGTACTTC	CASNGGWPETQYF
TRBD1	TRBJ1-1	TRBV27	NA	TGTGCCAGCAGCAGAACCGGGACAGGGAGGTTAAACACTGAAGCTTTCTTT	CASSRTGTGRLNTEAFF
NA	TRBJ2-2	TRBV5-4	NA	TGTGCCAGCAGCAGGCAAGCGGGCCCCGCCGTTAACACCGGGGAGCTGTTTTTT	CASSRQAGPAVNTGELFF
TRBD1	TRBJ1-5	TRBV5-1	NA	TGCGCCAGCAGCGTGGGACAGGGGGCAGAACAGCCCCAGCATTTT	CASSVGQGAEQPQHF
NA	TRBJ2-7	TRBV28	NA	TGTGCCAGCAGACCTCCGGGACTTCCCTACGAGCAGTACTTC	CASRPPGLPYEQYF
NA	TRBJ1-6	TRBV4-1	few	TGCGCCAGCAGCCAAGATCGTATTTCACCCCTCCACTTT	CASSQDRISPLHF
TRBD1	TRBJ1-2	TRBV28	NA	TGTGCCAGCAGCAGTGACAGGGGGCACACCTTC	CASSSDRGHTF
NA	TRBJ1-1	TRBV6-5	NA	TGTGCCAGCCGCGCTCAGGGGAACACTGAAGCTTTCTTT	CASRAQGNTEAFF
NA	TRBJ1-2	TRBV6-1	NA	TGTGCCAGCAGTGATAGGGGGGCGGGCTACACCTTC	CASSDRGAGYTF
NA	TRBJ2-2	TRBV4-1	NA	TGCGCCAGCAGCCAAGAGGGGCGCGGCGCCGGGGAGCTGTTTTTT	CASSQEGRGAGELFF
NA	TRBJ1-4	TRBV14	NA	TGTGCCAGCAGCCTTCGACGGGGGGCAGTAAGCGAAAAACTGTTTTTT	CASSLRRGAVSEKLFF
TRBD1	TRBJ2-3	TRBV2	few	TGTGCCAGCAGTGGGGACAGGGTCACCACTCGCACAGATACGCAGTATTTT	CASSGDRVTTRTDTQYF
TRBD1	TRBJ2-2	TRBV9	NA	TGTGCCAGCGCAGCAGGGGGCGCGGTCGGGGAGCTGTTTTTT	CASAAGGAVGELFF
TRBD1	TRBJ1-2	TRBV5-1	once	TGCGCCAGCAGCTTATCTTCCGGGACAGGTCCCACTAGGGGCTATGGCTACACCTTC	CASSLSSGTGPTRGYGYTF
TRBD1	TRBJ1-2	TRBV5-1	NA	TGCGCCAGCCGGGACAGCGGCGGTGGCTACACCTTC	CASRDSGGGYTF
NA	TRBJ1-3	TRBV5-1	NA	TGCGCCAGCAGCTTGGTATCTGGGTCTGGAAACACCATATATTTT	CASSLVSGSGNTIYF
NA	TRBJ2-3	TRBV7-8	few	TGTGCCGCTAACGACGGGGTGCGGGGTCCCATGGATACGCAGTATTTT	CAANDGVRGPMDTQYF
NA	TRBJ2-3	TRBV9	NA	TGTGCCAGCAGCCCTGGGACTCCGCCAGATACGCAGTATTTT	CASSPGTPPDTQYF
NA	TRBJ1-2	TRBV5-8	few	TGTGCCAGCAGCTTGGAGGGGCATGGCTACACCTTC	CASSLEGHGYTF
NA	TRBJ1-1	TRBV19	NA	TGTGCCAGTAGTCGGGTCCGCACTATGAACACTGAAGCTTTCTTT	CASSRVRTMNTEAFF
NA	TRBJ1-1	TRBV5-1	NA	TGCGCCAGCAGCCCTACAGGTGACACTGAAGCTTTCTTT	CASSPTGDTEAFF
NA	TRBJ2-6	TRBV6-5	once	TGTGCCAGCATGGAGGGGAGCTCTGGGGCCAACGTCCTGACTTTC	CASMEGSSGANVLTF
NA	TRBJ2-2	TRBV5-1	many	TGCGCCAGCAGCATCATAGGGGCGGGAACCGGGGAGCTGTTTTTT	CASSIIGAGTGELFF
TRBD2	TRBJ2-7	TRBV27	NA	TGTGCCAGCAGTTTACTTCCCGGGACTAGCTCCTACGAGCAGTACTTC	CASSLLPGTSSYEQYF